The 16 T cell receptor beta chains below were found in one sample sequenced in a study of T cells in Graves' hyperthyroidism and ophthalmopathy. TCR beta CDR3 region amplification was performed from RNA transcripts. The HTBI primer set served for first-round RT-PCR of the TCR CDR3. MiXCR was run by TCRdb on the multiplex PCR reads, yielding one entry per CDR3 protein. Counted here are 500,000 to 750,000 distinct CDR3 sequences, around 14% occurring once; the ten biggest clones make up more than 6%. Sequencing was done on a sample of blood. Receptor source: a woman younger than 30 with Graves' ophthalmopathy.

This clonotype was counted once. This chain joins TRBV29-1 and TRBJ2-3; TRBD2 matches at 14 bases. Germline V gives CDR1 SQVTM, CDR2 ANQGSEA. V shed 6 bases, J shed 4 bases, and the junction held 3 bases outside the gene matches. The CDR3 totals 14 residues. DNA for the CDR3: TGCAGCGTGGGGGGACTAGCGGGGGCAGATACGCAGTATTTT. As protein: CSVGGLAGADTQYF.

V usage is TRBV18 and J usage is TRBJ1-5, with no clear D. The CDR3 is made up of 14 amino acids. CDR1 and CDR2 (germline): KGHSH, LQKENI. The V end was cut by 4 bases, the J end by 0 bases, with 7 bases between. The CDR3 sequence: CASSRYISNQPQHF. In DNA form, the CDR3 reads TGTGCCAGCTCACGGTACATTAGCAATCAGCCCCAGCATTTT. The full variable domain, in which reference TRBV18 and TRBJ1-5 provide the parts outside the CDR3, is NAGVMQNPRHLVRRRGQEARLRCSPMKGHSHVYWYRQLPEEGLKFMVYLQKENIIDESGMPKERFSAEFPKEGPSILRIQQVVRGDSAAYFCASSRYISNQPQHFGDGTRLSIL.

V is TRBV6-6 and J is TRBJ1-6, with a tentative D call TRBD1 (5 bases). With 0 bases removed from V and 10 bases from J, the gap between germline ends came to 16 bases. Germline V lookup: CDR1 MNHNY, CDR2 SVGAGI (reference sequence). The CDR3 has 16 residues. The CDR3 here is CASSYSSLGGGSPLHF. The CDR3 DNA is TGTGCCAGCAGTTACTCGAGTCTCGGGGGAGGATCACCCCTCCACTTT.

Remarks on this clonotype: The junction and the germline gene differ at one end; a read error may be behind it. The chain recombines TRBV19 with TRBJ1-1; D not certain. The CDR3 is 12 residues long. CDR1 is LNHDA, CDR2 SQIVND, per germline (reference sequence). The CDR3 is CTSSWQSTEAFF. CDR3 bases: TGTACCAGTAGTTGGCAGTCGACTGAAGCTTTCTTT. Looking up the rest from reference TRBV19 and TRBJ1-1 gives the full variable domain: DGGITQSPKYLFRKEGQNVTLSCEQNLNHDAMYWYRQDPGQGLRLIYYSQIVNDFQKGDIAEGYSVSREKKESFPLTVTSAQKNPTAFYLCTSSWQSTEAFFGQGTRLTVV.

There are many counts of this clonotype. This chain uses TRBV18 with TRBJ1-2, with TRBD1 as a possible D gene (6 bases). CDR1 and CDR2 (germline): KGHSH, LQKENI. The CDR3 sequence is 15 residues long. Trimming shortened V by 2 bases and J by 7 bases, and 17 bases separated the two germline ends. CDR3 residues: CASSPDLGDTFGYTF. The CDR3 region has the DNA TGTGCCAGCTCACCAGATTTGGGGGACACCTTTGGCTACACCTTC.

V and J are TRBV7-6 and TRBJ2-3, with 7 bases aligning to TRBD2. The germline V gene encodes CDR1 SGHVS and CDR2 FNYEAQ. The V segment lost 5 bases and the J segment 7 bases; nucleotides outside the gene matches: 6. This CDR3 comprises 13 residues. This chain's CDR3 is CASSPGAGYTQYF. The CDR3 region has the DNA TGTGCCAGCAGCCCGGGAGCGGGGTATACGCAGTATTTT.

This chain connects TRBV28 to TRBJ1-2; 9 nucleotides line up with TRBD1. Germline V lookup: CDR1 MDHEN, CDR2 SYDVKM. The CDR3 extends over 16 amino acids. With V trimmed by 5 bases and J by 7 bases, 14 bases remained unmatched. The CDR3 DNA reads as TGTGCCAGCAGTAGAGACAGGGGGGGAGCTGGAGGTGGCTACACCTTC. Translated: CASSRDRGGAGGGYTF.

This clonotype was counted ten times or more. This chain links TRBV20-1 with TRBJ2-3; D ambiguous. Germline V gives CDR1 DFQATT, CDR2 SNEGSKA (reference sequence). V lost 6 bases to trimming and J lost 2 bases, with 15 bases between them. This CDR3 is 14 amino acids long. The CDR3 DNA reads TGCAGTGCCATCACGGCAGGCCCCACAGATACGCAGTATTTT. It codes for CSAITAGPTDTQYF.

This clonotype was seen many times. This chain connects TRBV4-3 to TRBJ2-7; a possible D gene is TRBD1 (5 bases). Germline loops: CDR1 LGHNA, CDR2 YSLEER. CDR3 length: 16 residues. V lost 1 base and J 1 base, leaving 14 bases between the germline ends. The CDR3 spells CASSQAEAGLSYEQYF. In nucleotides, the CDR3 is TGCGCCAGCAGCCAAGCTGAGGCAGGGCTGTCCTACGAGCAGTACTTC.

The chain's CDR3 is CASSQPRTEAEAFF. In nucleotides, the CDR3 is TGCGCCAGCAGCCAACCACGGACAGAGGCTGAAGCTTTCTTT. The chain combines TRBV4-1 with TRBJ1-1; tentative D call: TRBD1 (6 bases). This CDR3 has 14 amino acids. V was clipped by 2 bases and J by 6 bases, with 13 bases between them. The germline V gene has CDR1 MGHRA and CDR2 YSYEKL.

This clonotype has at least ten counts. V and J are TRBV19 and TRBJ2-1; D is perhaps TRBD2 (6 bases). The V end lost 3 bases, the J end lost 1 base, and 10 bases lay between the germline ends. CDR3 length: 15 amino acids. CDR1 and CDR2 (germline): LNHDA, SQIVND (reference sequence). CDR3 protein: CASSMKRASYNEQFF. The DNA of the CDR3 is TGTGCCAGTAGTATGAAGCGGGCGTCCTACAATGAGCAGTTCTTC.

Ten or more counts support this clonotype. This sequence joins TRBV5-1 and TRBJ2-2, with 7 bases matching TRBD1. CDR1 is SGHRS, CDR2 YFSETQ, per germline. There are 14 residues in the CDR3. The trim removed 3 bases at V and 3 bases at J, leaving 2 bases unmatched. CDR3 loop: CASSWGQYTGELFF. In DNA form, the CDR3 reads TGCGCCAGCAGCTGGGGACAGTACACCGGGGAGCTGTTTTTT.

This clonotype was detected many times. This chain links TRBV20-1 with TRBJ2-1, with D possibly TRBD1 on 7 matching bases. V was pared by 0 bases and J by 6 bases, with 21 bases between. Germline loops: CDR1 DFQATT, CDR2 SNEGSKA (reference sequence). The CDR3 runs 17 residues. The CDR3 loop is CSARDPRGGGWANEQFF. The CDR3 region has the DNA TGCAGTGCTAGAGATCCTCGAGGAGGGGGCTGGGCCAATGAGCAGTTCTTC.

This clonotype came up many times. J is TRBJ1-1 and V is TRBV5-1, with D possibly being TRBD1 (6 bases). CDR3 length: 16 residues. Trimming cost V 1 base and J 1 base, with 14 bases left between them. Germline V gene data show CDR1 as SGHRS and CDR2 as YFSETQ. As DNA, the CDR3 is TGCGCCAGCAGCTTGAGGGACACCGAGACGAACACTGAAGCTTTCTTT. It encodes CASSLRDTETNTEAFF.

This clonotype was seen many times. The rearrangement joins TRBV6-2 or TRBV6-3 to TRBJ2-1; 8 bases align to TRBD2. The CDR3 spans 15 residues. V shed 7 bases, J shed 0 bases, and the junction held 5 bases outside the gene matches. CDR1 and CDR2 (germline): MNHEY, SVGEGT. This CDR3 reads CASTAGLGSYNEQFF. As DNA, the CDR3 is TGTGCCAGCACCGCGGGACTAGGCTCCTACAATGAGCAGTTCTTC.

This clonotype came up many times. The CDR3 region is CASSPLSQGPYEQYF. In DNA form, the CDR3 reads TGTGCCAGCAGTCCCCTCAGTCAGGGCCCTTACGAGCAGTACTTC. The J gene is TRBJ2-7, the V gene TRBV28, with D tentatively TRBD1 (5 bases). The CDR3 extends over 15 amino acids. Trimming removed 5 bases from V and 4 bases from J, with 18 bases in between. CDR1 is MDHEN, CDR2 SYDVKM, per germline.